Each of the 2 T cell receptor beta chains below was sequenced from the same sample in a study of memory CD8 T cells in hepatitis C reinfection. Documented time point: pre-reinfection, 55 to 20 weeks before reinfection detection. The sorted cells went straight to TCR sequencing with no prior in vitro expansion. Profiling relied on immunoSEQ multiplex PCR, and the TCRdb table lists in-frame clones only, not all of them. The repertoire includes 50,000 or so clones, roughly 89% of them detected once, and around 1% sits in the top ten. Sequences were obtained from naive CD8+ T cells sorted from blood. Receptors originate from a man aged 18 to 29 with hepatitis C virus infection.

V gene TRBV7-8 combines with J gene TRBJ2-7, with D tentatively TRBD2 (6 bases). Trimming cost V 1 base and J 2 bases, with 9 bases left between them. This CDR3 is built from 14 residues. Per germline, CDR1 SGHVS and CDR2 FQNEAQ. Here the CDR3 reads CASSLVGGPYEQYF. CDR3 DNA sequence: TGTGCCAGCAGCTTAGTCGGAGGGCCCTACGAGCAGTACTTC.

CDR3 loop: CASNAGQNSPLHF. The CDR3 bases are TGTGCCAGTAATGCAGGGCAGAATTCACCCCTCCACTTT. The chain links TRBV19 to TRBJ1-6, with D possibly being TRBD1 (5 bases). Germline V CDR1 and CDR2: LNHDA, SQIVND (reference sequence). This CDR3 is 13 amino acids long. Trimming took 7 bases from V and 7 from J, leaving 11 bases between them.